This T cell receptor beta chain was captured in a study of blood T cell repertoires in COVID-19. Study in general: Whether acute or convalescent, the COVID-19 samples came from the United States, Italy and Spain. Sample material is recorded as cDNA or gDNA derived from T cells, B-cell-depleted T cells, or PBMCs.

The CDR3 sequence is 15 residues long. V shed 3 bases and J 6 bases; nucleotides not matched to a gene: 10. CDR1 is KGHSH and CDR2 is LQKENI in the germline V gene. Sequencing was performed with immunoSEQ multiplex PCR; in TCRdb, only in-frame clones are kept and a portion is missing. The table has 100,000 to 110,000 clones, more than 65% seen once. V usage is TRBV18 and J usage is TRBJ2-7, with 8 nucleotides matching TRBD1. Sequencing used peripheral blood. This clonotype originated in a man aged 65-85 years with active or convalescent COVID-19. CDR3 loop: CASSPSTGAVGEQYF. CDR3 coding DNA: TGTGCCAGCTCACCTTCGACAGGGGCGGTGGGCGAGCAGTACTTC.